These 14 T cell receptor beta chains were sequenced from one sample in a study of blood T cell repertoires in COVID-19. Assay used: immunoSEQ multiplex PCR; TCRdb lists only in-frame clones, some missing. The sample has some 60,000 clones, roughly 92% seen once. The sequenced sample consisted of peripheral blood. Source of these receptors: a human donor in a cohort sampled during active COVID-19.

DNA of the CDR3: TGTGCCAGCAGTTTAGCGGACAGAGGGGTCCACTTT. Translated, it gives CASSLADRGVHF. The chain links TRBV12-3 or TRBV12-4 to TRBJ1-6; TRBD1 might be the D (6 bases). Trimming took off 0 bases at V and 17 bases at J, with 11 bases between the two ends. The CDR3 has 12 amino acids.

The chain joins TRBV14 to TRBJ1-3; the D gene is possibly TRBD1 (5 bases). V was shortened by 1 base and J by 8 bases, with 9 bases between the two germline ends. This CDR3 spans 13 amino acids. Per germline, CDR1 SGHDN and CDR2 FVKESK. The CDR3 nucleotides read TGTGCCAGCAGCCAAGTTGCGGGGCACACCATATATTTT. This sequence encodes CASSQVAGHTIYF.

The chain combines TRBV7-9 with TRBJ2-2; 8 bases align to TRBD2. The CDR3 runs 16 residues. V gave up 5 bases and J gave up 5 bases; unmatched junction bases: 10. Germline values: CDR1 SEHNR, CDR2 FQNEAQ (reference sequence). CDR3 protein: CASSPSGGAETGELFF. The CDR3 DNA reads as TGTGCCAGCAGCCCGTCCGGGGGGGCCGAGACCGGGGAGCTGTTTTTT.

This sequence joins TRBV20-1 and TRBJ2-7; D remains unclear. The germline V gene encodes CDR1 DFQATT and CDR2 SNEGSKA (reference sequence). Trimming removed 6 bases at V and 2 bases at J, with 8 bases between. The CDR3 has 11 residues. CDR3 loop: CSAMRAYEQYF. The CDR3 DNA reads TGCAGTGCGATGAGAGCCTACGAGCAGTACTTC.

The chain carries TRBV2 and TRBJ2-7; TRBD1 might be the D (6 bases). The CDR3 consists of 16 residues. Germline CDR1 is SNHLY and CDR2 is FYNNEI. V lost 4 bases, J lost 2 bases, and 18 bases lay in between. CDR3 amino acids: CASSGPPRRTAYEQYF. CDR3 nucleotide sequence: TGTGCCAGCAGTGGGCCCCCGCGAAGGACAGCCTACGAGCAGTACTTC.

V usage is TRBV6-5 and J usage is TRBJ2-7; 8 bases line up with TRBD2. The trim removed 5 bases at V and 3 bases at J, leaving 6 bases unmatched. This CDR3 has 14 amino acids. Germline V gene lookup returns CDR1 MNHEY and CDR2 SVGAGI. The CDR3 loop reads CASSPGGKGYEQYF. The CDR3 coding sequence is TGTGCCAGCAGTCCGGGAGGGAAAGGCTACGAGCAGTACTTC.

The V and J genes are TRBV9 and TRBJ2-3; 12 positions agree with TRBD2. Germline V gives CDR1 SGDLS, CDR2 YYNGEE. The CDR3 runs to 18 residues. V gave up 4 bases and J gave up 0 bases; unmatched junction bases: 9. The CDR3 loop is CASSLRTSGDSSTDTQYF. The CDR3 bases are TGTGCCAGCAGCCTCCGGACTAGCGGGGACTCTAGCACAGATACGCAGTATTTT.

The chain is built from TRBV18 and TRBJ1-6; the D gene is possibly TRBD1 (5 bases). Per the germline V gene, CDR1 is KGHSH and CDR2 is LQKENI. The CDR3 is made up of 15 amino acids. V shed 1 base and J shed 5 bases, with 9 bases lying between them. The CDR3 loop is CASSPQGKDNSPLHF. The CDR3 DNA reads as TGTGCCAGCTCACCACAGGGGAAGGATAATTCACCCCTCCACTTT.

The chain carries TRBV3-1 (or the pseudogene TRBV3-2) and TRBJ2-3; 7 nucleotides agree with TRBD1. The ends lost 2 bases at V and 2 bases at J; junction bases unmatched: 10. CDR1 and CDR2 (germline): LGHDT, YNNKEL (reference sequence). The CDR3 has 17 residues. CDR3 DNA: TGTGCCAGCAGCCAAAAAAGAACAGGGGCTTACACAGATACGCAGTATTTT. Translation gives CASSQKRTGAYTDTQYF.

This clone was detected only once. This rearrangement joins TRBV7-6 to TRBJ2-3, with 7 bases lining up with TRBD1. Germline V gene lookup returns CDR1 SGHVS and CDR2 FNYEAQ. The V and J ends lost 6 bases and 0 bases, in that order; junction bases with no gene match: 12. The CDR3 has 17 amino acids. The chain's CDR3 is CASSGSGTAISTDTQYF. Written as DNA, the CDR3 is TGTGCCAGCAGTGGCTCGGGGACAGCTATTAGCACAGATACGCAGTATTTT. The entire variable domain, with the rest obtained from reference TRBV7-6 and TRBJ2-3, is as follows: GAGVSQSPRYKVTKRGQDVALRCDPISGHVSLYWYRQALGQGPEFLTYFNYEAQQDKSGLPNDRFSAERPEGSISTLTIQRTEQRDSAMYRCASSGSGTAISTDTQYFGPGTRLTVL.

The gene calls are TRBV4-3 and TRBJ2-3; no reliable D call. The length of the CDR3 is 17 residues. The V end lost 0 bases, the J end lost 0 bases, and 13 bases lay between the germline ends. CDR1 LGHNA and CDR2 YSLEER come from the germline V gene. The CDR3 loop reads CASSQDEVPRSTDTQYF. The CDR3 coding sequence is TGCGCCAGCAGCCAAGATGAGGTACCCCGGAGCACAGATACGCAGTATTTT.

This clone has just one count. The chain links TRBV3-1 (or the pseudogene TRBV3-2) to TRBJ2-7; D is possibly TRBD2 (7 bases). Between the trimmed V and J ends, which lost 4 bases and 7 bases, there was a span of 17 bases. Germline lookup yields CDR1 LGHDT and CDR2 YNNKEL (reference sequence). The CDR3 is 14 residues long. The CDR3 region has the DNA TGTGCCAGCAGCCTGCGGGGCGAGGGGGGGGAGCAGTACTTC. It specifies CASSLRGEGGEQYF.

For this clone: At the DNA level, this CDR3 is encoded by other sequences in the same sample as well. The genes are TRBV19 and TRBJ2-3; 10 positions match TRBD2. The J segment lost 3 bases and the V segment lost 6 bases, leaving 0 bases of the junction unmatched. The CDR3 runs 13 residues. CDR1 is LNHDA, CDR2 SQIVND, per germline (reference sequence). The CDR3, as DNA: TGTGCCAGTAGGACTAGCGGGACAGATACGCAGTATTTT. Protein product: CASRTSGTDTQYF.

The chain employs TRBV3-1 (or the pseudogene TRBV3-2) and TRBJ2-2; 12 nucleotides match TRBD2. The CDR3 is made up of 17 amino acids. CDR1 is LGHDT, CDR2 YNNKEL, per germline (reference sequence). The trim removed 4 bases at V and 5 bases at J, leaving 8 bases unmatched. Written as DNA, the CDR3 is TGTGCCAGCAGCCCTCGGGGACTAGCGGGTTGGACCGGGGAGCTGTTTTTT. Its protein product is CASSPRGLAGWTGELFF.